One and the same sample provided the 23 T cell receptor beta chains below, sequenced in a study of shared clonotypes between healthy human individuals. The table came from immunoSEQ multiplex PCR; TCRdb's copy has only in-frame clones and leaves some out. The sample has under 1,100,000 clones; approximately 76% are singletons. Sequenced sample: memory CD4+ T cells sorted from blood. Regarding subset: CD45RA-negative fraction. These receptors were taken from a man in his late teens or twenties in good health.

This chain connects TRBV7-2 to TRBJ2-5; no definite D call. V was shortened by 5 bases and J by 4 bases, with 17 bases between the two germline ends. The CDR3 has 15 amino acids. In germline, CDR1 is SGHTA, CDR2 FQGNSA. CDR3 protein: CASSLPVSSLETQYF. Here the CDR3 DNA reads TGTGCCAGCAGCCTTCCCGTTAGCTCCCTAGAGACCCAGTACTTC.

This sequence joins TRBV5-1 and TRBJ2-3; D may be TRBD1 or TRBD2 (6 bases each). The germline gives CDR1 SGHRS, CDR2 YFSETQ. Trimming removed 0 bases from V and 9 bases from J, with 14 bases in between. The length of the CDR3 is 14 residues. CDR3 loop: CASSLAIGGTTQYF. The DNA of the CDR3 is TGCGCCAGCAGCTTGGCCATAGGAGGGACAACGCAGTATTTT.

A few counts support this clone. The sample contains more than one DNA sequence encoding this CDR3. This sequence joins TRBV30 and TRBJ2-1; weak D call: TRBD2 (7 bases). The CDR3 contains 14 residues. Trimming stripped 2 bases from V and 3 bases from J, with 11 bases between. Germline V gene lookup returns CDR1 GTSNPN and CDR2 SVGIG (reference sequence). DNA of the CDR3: TGTGCCTGGAGTTCGGGGGGCCTCTACAATGAGCAGTTCTTC. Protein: CAWSSGGLYNEQFF. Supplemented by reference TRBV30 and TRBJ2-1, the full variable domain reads SQTIHQWPATLVQPVGSPLSLECTVEGTSNPNLYWYRQAAGRGLQLLFYSVGIGQISSEVPQNLSASRPQDRQFILSSKKLLLSDSGFYLCAWSSGGLYNEQFFGPGTRLTVL.

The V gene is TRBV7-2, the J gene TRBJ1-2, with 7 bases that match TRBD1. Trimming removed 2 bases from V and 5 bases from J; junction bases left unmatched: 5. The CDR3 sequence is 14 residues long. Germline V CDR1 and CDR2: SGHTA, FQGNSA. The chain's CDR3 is CASSLSGTAYGYTF. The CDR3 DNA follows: TGTGCCAGCAGCTTATCCGGGACAGCTTATGGCTACACCTTC.

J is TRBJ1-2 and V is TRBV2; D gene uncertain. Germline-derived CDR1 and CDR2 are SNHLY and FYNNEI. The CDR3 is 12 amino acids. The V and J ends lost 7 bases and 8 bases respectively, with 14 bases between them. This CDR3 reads CASTTSVLGYTF. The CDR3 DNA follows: TGTGCCAGCACGACCTCGGTATTAGGCTACACCTTC.

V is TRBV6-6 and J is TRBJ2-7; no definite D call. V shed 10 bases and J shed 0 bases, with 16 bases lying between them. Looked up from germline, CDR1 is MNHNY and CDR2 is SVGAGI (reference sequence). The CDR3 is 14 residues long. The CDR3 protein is CATLRSTGSYEQYF. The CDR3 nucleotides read TGTGCCACCCTCAGATCGACGGGCTCCTACGAGCAGTACTTC.

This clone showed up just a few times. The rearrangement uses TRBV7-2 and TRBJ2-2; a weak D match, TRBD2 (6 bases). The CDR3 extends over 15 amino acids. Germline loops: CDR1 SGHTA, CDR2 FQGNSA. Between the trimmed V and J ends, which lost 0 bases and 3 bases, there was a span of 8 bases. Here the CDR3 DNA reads TGTGCCAGCAGCTTAGCGGGGGGTGACACCGGGGAGCTGTTTTTT. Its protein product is CASSLAGGDTGELFF.

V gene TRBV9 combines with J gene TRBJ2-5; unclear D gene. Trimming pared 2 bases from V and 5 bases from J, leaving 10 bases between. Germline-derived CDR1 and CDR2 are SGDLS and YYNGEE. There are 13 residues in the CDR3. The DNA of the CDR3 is TGTGCCAGCAGCGTGCACCCCAGGGAGACCCAGTACTTC. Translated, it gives CASSVHPRETQYF.

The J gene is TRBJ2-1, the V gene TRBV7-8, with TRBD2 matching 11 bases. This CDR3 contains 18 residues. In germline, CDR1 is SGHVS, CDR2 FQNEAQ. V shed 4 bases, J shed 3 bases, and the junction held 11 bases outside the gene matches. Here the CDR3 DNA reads TGTGCCAGCAGCTCGAAGAGGGCTAGCGGGGGGTTCTACAATGAGCAGTTCTTC. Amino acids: CASSSKRASGGFYNEQFF. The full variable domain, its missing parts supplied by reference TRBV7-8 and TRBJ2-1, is GAGVSQSPRYKVAKRGQDVALRCDPISGHVSLFWYQQALGQGPEFLTYFQNEAQLDKSGLPSDRFFAERPEGSVSTLKIQRTQQEDSAVYLCASSSKRASGGFYNEQFFGPGTRLTVL.

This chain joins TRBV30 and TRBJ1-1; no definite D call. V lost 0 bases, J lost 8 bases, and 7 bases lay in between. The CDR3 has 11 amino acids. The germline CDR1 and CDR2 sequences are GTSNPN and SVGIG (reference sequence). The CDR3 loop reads CAWSVLKEAFF. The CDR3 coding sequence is TGTGCCTGGAGTGTGCTAAAAGAAGCTTTCTTT. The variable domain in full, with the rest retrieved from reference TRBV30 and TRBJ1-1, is SQTIHQWPATLVQPVGSPLSLECTVEGTSNPNLYWYRQAAGRGLQLLFYSVGIGQISSEVPQNLSASRPQDRQFILSSKKLLLSDSGFYLCAWSVLKEAFFGQGTRLTVV.

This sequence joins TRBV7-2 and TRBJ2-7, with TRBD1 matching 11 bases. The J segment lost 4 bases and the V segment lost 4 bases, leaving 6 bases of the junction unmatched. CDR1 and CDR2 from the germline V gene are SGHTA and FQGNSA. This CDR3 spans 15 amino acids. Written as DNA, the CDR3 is TGTGCCAGCAGCTCTTACGGGACAGGGGGGTACGAGCAGTACTTC. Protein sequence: CASSSYGTGGYEQYF. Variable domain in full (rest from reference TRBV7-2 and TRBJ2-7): GAGVSQSPSNKVTEKGKDVELRCDPISGHTALYWYRQSLGQGLEFLIYFQGNSAPDKSGLPSDRFSAERTGGSVSTLTIQRTQQEDSAVYLCASSSYGTGGYEQYFGPGTRLTVT.

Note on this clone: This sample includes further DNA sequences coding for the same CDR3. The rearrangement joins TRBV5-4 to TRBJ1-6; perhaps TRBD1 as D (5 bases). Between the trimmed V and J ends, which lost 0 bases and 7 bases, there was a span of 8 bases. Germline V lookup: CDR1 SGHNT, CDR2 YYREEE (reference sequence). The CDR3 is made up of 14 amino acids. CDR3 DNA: TGTGCCAGCAGCTTGGCACGGGACAATTCACCCCTCCACTTT. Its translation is CASSLARDNSPLHF.

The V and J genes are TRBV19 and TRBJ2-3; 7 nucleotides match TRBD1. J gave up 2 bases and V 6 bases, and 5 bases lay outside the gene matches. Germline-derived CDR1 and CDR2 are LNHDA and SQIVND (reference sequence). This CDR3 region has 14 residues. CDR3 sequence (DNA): TGTGCCAGTAGACAGGGGTCGTACACAGATACGCAGTATTTT. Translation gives CASRQGSYTDTQYF.

CDR3 nucleotides: TGTGCCAGTAGGGAGCGGGAGGTCCCCGGGGAGCTGTTTTTT. Encoded protein: CASREREVPGELFF. The chain links TRBV19 to TRBJ2-2; 9 bases agree with TRBD2. Germline trimming cut 6 bases from V and 6 bases from J; bases unmatched to any gene: 5. This CDR3 has 14 residues. In germline, CDR1 is LNHDA, CDR2 SQIVND (reference sequence). The whole variable domain, remainder taken from reference TRBV19 and TRBJ2-2, is DGGITQSPKYLFRKEGQNVTLSCEQNLNHDAMYWYRQDPGQGLRLIYYSQIVNDFQKGDIAEGYSVSREKKESFPLTVTSAQKNPTAFYLCASREREVPGELFFGEGSRLTVL.

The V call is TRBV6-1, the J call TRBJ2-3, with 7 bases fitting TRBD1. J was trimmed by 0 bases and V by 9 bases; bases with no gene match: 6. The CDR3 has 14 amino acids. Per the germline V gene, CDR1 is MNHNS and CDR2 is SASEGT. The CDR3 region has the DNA TGTGCCAGTAGACAGGGACCGAGCACAGATACGCAGTATTTT. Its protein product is CASRQGPSTDTQYF.

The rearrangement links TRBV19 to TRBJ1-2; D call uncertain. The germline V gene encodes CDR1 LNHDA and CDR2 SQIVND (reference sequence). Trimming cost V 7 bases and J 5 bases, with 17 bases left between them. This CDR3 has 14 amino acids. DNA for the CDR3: TGTGCCAGTATCCCCCGGGAACCGGGATATGGCTACACCTTC. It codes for CASIPREPGYGYTF.

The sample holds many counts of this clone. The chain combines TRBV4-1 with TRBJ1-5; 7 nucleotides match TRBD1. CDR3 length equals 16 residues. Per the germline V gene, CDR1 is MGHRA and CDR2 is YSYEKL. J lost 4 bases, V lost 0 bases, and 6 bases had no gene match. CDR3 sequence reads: CASSQDPDRANQPQHF. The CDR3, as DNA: TGCGCCAGCAGCCAAGACCCCGACAGGGCAAATCAGCCCCAGCATTTT.

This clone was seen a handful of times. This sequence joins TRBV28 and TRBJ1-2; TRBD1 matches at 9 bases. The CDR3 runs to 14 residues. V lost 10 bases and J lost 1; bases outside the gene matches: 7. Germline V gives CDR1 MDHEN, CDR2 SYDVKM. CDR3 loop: CAIETGGLNYGYTF. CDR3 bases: TGTGCCATCGAAACAGGGGGCCTTAACTATGGCTACACCTTC.

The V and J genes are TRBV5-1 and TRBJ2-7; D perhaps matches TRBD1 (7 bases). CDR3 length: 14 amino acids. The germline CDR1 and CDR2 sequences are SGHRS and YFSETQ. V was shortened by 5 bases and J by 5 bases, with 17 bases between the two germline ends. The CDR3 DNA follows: TGCGCCAGCAGTGGCGGCAGGGGGGTTAACGAGCAGTACTTC. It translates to CASSGGRGVNEQYF.

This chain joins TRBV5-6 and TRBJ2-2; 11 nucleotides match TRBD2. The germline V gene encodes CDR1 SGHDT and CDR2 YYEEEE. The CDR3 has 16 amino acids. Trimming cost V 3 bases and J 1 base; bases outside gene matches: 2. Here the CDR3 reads CASSSLAGGNTGELFF. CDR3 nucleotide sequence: TGTGCCAGCAGCTCGCTAGCGGGAGGGAACACCGGGGAGCTGTTTTTT. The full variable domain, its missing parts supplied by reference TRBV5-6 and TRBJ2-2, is DAGVTQSPTHLIKTRGQQVTLRCSPKSGHDTVSWYQQALGQGPQFIFQYYEEEERQRGNFPDRFSGHQFPNYSSELNVNALLLGDSALYLCASSSLAGGNTGELFFGEGSRLTVL.

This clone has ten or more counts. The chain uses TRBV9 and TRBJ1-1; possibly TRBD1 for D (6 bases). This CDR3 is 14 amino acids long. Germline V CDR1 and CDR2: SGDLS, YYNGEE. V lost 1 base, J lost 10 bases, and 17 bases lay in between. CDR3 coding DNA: TGTGCCAGCAGCGTATCGCCGGACAGCCCTCTAGCTTTCTTT. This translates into CASSVSPDSPLAFF.

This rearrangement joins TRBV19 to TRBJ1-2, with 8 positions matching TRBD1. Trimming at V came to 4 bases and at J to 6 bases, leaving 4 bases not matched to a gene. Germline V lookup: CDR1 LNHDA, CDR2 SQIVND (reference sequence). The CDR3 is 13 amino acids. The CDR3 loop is CASSTTGAHGYTF. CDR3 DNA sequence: TGTGCCAGTAGTACGACAGGGGCCCATGGCTACACCTTC.

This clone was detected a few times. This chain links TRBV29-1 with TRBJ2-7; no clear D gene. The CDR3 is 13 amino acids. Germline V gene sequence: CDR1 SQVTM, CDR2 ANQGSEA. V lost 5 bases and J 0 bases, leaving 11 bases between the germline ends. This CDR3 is CSVNLAVSYEQYF. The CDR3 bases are TGCAGCGTTAATCTGGCAGTCTCCTACGAGCAGTACTTC.